The 13 T cell receptor beta chains presented below share a single source sample, sequenced in a study of human T cells and chemical hapten exposure. Time point of the sample: patch test 2, 6 weeks after DPC sensitization. Treatment described: therapeutic diphenylcyclopropenone sensitization with weekly scalp DPC. TCRdb reprocessed the RACE reads with MiXCR, giving one entry per CDR3 protein. Here the sample spans approximately 95,000 distinct CDR3 sequences, 10% to 12% being singletons. The input for sequencing was whole blood, taken in connection with sensitization to the hapten diphenylcyclopropenone (DPC). These receptors were collected from a woman in her thirties or forties with alopecia areata. Some clones in this sample may be carry-over from other donors' samples.

The sample holds many counts of this clonotype. The chain recombines TRBV3-2 with TRBJ2-7; TRBD1, the table's D call, was not compared with the DNA. TRBV3-2 corresponds to a pseudogene. This CDR3 has 16 residues. CDR3 coding DNA: TGTGCCAGCAGCAAAAGATACCGGGACACTACCTACGAGCAGTACTTC. Translation: CASSKRYRDTTYEQYF.

This clonotype was recorded at least ten times. The chain has TRBV19 and TRBJ1-2; the D gene is possibly TRBD1 (6 bases). In germline, CDR1 is LNHDA, CDR2 SQIVND (reference sequence). Trimming took off 11 bases at V and 3 bases at J, with 13 bases between the two ends. CDR3 length: 12 amino acids. CDR3 coding DNA: TGTGCCGTACAGGGAAGCGACTATGGCTACACCTTC. It is translated as CAVQGSDYGYTF.

V usage is TRBV29-1 and J usage is TRBJ2-1; no reliable D call. V dropped 2 bases and J dropped 15 bases, with 14 bases sitting between them. The CDR3 contains 11 residues. CDR1 is SQVTM and CDR2 is ANQGSEA in the germline V gene. This CDR3 reads CSVETLPGRFF. CDR3 bases: TGCAGCGTTGAAACACTCCCCGGGCGGTTCTTC.

The J gene is TRBJ2-2, the V gene TRBV20-1; 7 bases are a match to TRBD1. Germline V CDR1 and CDR2: DFQATT, SNEGSKA (reference sequence). The CDR3 contains 15 residues. The V segment lost 3 bases and the J segment 4 bases; nucleotides outside the gene matches: 8. This chain's CDR3 is CSASPKGALTGELFF. CDR3 DNA sequence: TGCAGTGCTAGCCCCAAGGGGGCACTCACCGGGGAGCTGTTTTTT.

In this sample, this clonotype turned up a few times. The chain combines TRBV13 with TRBJ2-4, with D possibly being TRBD1 (6 bases). The CDR3 spans 16 residues. The germline V gene encodes CDR1 PRHDT and CDR2 FYEKMQ (reference sequence). Trimming cost V 3 bases and J 0 bases, with 12 bases left between them. The DNA of the CDR3 is TGTGCCAGCAGCTTCTACAGGGCCTTAGCCAAAAACATTCAGTACTTC. Its translation is CASSFYRALAKNIQYF.

The chain employs TRBV7-9 and TRBJ1-2, with 7 bases that match TRBD1. Trimming removed 5 bases from V and 6 bases from J; junction bases left unmatched: 9. Looked up from germline, CDR1 is SEHNR and CDR2 is FQNEAQ (reference sequence). The CDR3 spans 14 residues. CDR3 coding DNA: TGTGCCAGCAGCCCCCGGACAGGCAGGGATGGCTACACCTTC. Protein product: CASSPRTGRDGYTF.

At least ten counts were recorded for this clonotype. V and J are TRBV10-1 and TRBJ1-1; TRBD1 might be the D (6 bases). From germline, CDR1 is WNHNN and CDR2 SYGVQD (reference sequence). The V gene lost 2 bases and the J gene lost 6 bases, with 13 bases spanning the gap. The CDR3 covers 14 residues. The CDR3 DNA follows: TGCGCCAGCAGTGAGGGGGGCGTTGCGGCTGAAGCTTTCTTT. The encoded protein is CASSEGGVAAEAFF.

This clonotype was observed a few times. The CDR3 reads CASSVVPSPDTQYF. CDR3 nucleotide sequence: TGTGCCAGCAGCGTAGTCCCCTCCCCAGATACGCAGTATTTT. The gene calls are TRBV9 and TRBJ2-3; D gene ambiguous. The V end lost 0 bases, the J end lost 4 bases, and 9 bases lay between the germline ends. Germline CDR1 reads SGDLS; CDR2 reads YYNGEE. The CDR3 has 14 residues. The variable domain in full, completed from reference TRBV9 and TRBJ2-3, reads DSGVTQTPKHLITATGQRVTLRCSPRSGDLSVYWYQQSLDQGLQFLIQYYNGEERAKGNILERFSAQQFPDLHSELNLSSLELGDSALYFCASSVVPSPDTQYFGPGTRLTVL.

This clonotype appeared many times. The genes are TRBV7-9 and TRBJ1-1; TRBD1 might be the D (6 bases). The CDR3 loop spans 15 amino acids. From germline, CDR1 is SEHNR and CDR2 FQNEAQ (reference sequence). V was pared by 5 bases and J by 3 bases, with 16 bases between. The CDR3 DNA reads as TGTGCCAGCAGCCGCATAGGGGGGGCGGACACTGAAGCTTTCTTT. Encoded protein: CASSRIGGADTEAFF. The whole variable domain, filled in from reference TRBV7-9 and TRBJ1-1, reads DTGVSQNPRHKITKRGQNVTFRCDPISEHNRLYWYRQTLGQGPEFLTYFQNEAQLEKSRLLSDRFSAERPKGSFSTLEIQRTEQGDSAMYLCASSRIGGADTEAFFGQGTRLTVV.

In its sample, this clonotype was seen many times. The chain combines TRBV29-1 with TRBJ2-1; 7 positions match TRBD1. The CDR3 consists of 17 residues. CDR1 and CDR2 from the germline V gene are SQVTM and ANQGSEA. With 6 bases clipped from V and 0 bases from J, the junction kept 14 bases outside the gene matches. The DNA of the CDR3 is TGCAGCGTCCGCCCCCAAAGAGACAGGGTCTCCTACAATGAGCAGTTCTTC. Its protein product is CSVRPQRDRVSYNEQFF.

In its sample, this clonotype was seen a few times. This chain joins TRBV12-3 or TRBV12-4 and TRBJ2-3; unclear D gene. The CDR3 is made up of 11 amino acids. V lost 2 bases and J lost 6, with 3 bases in between. The DNA for the CDR3 is TGTGCCAGCAGTTTAATTGATACGCAGTATTTT. Translating gives CASSLIDTQYF.

This clonotype was seen once. The chain has TRBV6-4 and TRBJ2-2, with D unresolved. From germline, CDR1 is MRHNA and CDR2 SNTAGT. Trimming cost V 6 bases and J 7 bases, with 9 bases left between them. The CDR3 totals 12 residues. The CDR3 coding sequence is TGTGCCAGCAGCACCCAAGGCGGGGAGCTGTTTTTT. Amino acids: CASSTQGGELFF.

The chain has TRBV12-3 or TRBV12-4 and TRBJ1-1, with D hard to call. CDR3 size: 17 residues. The V and J ends lost 5 bases and 1 base respectively, with 20 bases between them. The CDR3 is CASSMLSLVSENTEAFF. CDR3 coding DNA: TGTGCCAGCAGTATGCTCAGTTTGGTCTCTGAGAACACTGAAGCTTTCTTT.